These 24 T cell receptor beta chains were all obtained from the same sample, sequenced in a study of blood T cell repertoires in COVID-19. Produced via immunoSEQ multiplex PCR; TCRdb's table is partial and in-frame only. Altogether about 66,000 clones are present, 90% to 95% being singletons, with the ten largest covering 7.3%. Sequencing was done on a sample of peripheral blood. All receptors derive from a human donor in a cohort sampled during active COVID-19.

This chain links TRBV27 with TRBJ1-2; perhaps TRBD1 as D (6 bases). The length of the CDR3 is 15 residues. V was cut by 3 bases and J by 2 bases, with 13 bases left in between. The germline CDR1 and CDR2 sequences are MNHEY and SMNVEV (reference sequence). The CDR3: CASSFRRGQNYGYTF. In DNA form, the CDR3 reads TGTGCCAGCAGTTTTCGGCGGGGGCAGAACTATGGCTACACCTTC.

The chain joins TRBV19 to TRBJ1-2, with D uncertain. This CDR3 spans 12 amino acids. The ends were cut back, 3 bases at V and 7 bases at J, with 9 bases in the middle. Germline assignment: CDR1 LNHDA and CDR2 SQIVND (reference sequence). The CDR3 protein is CASSMQAPGYTF. CDR3 DNA: TGTGCCAGTAGTATGCAGGCTCCTGGCTACACCTTC.

The chain is built from TRBV5-1 and TRBJ1-4; 7 bases agree with TRBD1. The CDR3 covers 14 residues. Germline CDR1 reads SGHRS; CDR2 reads YFSETQ. V lost 0 bases and J lost 8; bases outside the gene matches: 4. The CDR3 protein is CASSLGGQDEKLFF. CDR3 coding DNA: TGCGCCAGCAGCTTGGGAGGACAGGACGAAAAACTGTTTTTT.

The CDR3 nucleotides are TGTGCCAGCAGCCAAGACAGGGACTATGGCTACACCTTC. It specifies CASSQDRDYGYTF. V usage is TRBV14 and J usage is TRBJ1-2; D is perhaps TRBD1 (5 bases). There are 13 residues in the CDR3. Germline CDR1 reads SGHDN; CDR2 reads FVKESK. Trimming took 0 bases from V and 3 from J, leaving 5 bases between them.

The chain combines TRBV6-5 with TRBJ1-1; tentative D call: TRBD1 (5 bases). The CDR3 spans 15 residues. Germline CDR1 MNHEY, CDR2 SVGAGI. V dropped 0 bases and J dropped 4 bases, with 12 bases sitting between them. This CDR3 is CASSYSTGEGTEAFF. The CDR3 nucleotides read TGTGCCAGCAGTTACTCGACGGGGGAGGGCACTGAAGCTTTCTTT.

This chain uses TRBV12-5 with TRBJ2-2; a possible D gene is TRBD2 (5 bases). The V and J ends lost 1 base and 4 bases respectively, with 10 bases between them. The CDR3 sequence is 15 residues long. Germline CDR1 LGHNT, CDR2 FRNRAP. The CDR3 loop reads CASGLAGDGTGELFF. For the CDR3, the DNA is TGTGCTAGTGGTTTGGCCGGGGATGGCACCGGGGAGCTGTTTTTT. Using reference TRBV12-5 and TRBJ2-2 for the parts outside the CDR3, the full variable domain is DARVTQTPRHKVTEMGQEVTMRCQPILGHNTVFWYRQTMMQGLELLAYFRNRAPLDDSGMPKDRFSAEMPDATLATLKIQPSEPRDSAVYFCASGLAGDGTGELFFGEGSRLTVL.

V and J are TRBV4-3 and TRBJ2-3; D may be TRBD2 (6 bases). V was clipped by 4 bases and J by 6 bases, with 14 bases between them. This CDR3 is built from 14 residues. Germline V CDR1 and CDR2: LGHNA, YSLEER. In DNA form, the CDR3 reads TGCGCCAGCAGCCCACGCGGGGTAGCTGATACGCAGTATTTT. Translating gives CASSPRGVADTQYF.

V gene TRBV19 combines with J gene TRBJ2-5; TRBD1 aligns across 9 bases. The CDR3 has 14 residues. The V gene end was trimmed by 6 bases and the J gene end by 4 bases; junction bases not matched to a gene: 6. Germline assignment: CDR1 LNHDA and CDR2 SQIVND (reference sequence). The CDR3 sequence is CASSPTGGIETQYF. CDR3 in DNA: TGTGCCAGTAGCCCGACAGGGGGGATAGAGACCCAGTACTTC.

This chain links TRBV7-2 with TRBJ2-1; the match to TRBD2 covers 10 bases. Germline V gene sequence: CDR1 SGHTA, CDR2 FQGNSA. J was trimmed by 6 bases and V by 7 bases; bases with no gene match: 9. The CDR3 consists of 15 residues. This chain's CDR3 is CASNGLAGVGNEQFF. Written as DNA, the CDR3 is TGTGCCAGCAACGGGCTAGCGGGAGTTGGCAATGAGCAGTTCTTC. Variable domain in full (rest from reference TRBV7-2 and TRBJ2-1): GAGVSQSPSNKVTEKGKDVELRCDPISGHTALYWYRQSLGQGLEFLIYFQGNSAPDKSGLPSDRFSAERTGGSVSTLTIQRTQQEDSAVYLCASNGLAGVGNEQFFGPGTRLTVL.

This chain connects TRBV2 to TRBJ1-5; TRBD1 is a possible D gene (6 bases). The V gene lost 8 bases and the J gene lost 3 bases, with 11 bases spanning the gap. The CDR3 totals 13 residues. The germline gives CDR1 SNHLY, CDR2 FYNNEI. The CDR3 DNA is TGTGCCAGCCGTGGACAGCTCAATCAGCCCCAGCATTTT. Translation gives CASRGQLNQPQHF.

This clone was detected once. The chain uses TRBV11-3 and TRBJ2-1, with D maybe TRBD1 (5 bases). This CDR3 is built from 15 residues. Trimming took 4 bases from V and 0 from J, leaving 10 bases between them. Germline CDR1 is SGHNT and CDR2 is YENEEA. CDR3 in amino acids: CASSYRLSSYNEQFF. As DNA, the CDR3 is TGTGCCAGCAGCTACAGGTTGAGCTCCTACAATGAGCAGTTCTTC.

The chain joins TRBV2 to TRBJ2-7; 9 bases are a match to TRBD1. Germline CDR1 SNHLY, CDR2 FYNNEI. Unmatched junction bases numbered 9, after V lost 8 bases and J lost 4 bases. The CDR3 is 14 residues long. The CDR3 nucleotides read TGTGCCAGCTCCGGTGGGACAGGGATTTACGAGCAGTACTTC. Its protein is CASSGGTGIYEQYF.

This clone was counted a few times. The DNA of the CDR3 is TGTGCCAGCTCACGAACGTCGACCAGGGGGCCGGGCTATGGCTACACCTTC. It translates to CASSRTSTRGPGYGYTF. The V call is TRBV18, the J call TRBJ1-2; 8 nucleotides align to TRBD1. There are 17 residues in the CDR3. V was pared by 4 bases and J by 4 bases, with 14 bases of the junction left unmatched. Germline V gene sequence: CDR1 KGHSH, CDR2 LQKENI. The variable domain in full, with the rest retrieved from reference TRBV18 and TRBJ1-2, is NAGVMQNPRHLVRRRGQEARLRCSPMKGHSHVYWYRQLPEEGLKFMVYLQKENIIDESGMPKERFSAEFPKEGPSILRIQQVVRGDSAAYFCASSRTSTRGPGYGYTFGSGTRLTVV.

This clone has only a few counts. The chain links TRBV5-4 to TRBJ2-1; the D gene is possibly TRBD2 (5 bases). From germline, CDR1 is SGHNT and CDR2 YYREEE (reference sequence). V was clipped by 0 bases and J by 5 bases, with 12 bases between them. CDR3 size: 15 residues. The CDR3 protein is CASSLDGGVDNEQFF. CDR3 nucleotides: TGTGCCAGCAGCTTGGACGGAGGTGTGGACAATGAGCAGTTCTTC.

V usage is TRBV7-2 and J usage is TRBJ2-7, with TRBD2 identical over 8 bases. Germline V CDR1 and CDR2: SGHTA, FQGNSA. The CDR3 length is 15 residues. J lost 3 bases, V lost 2 bases, and 6 bases had no gene match. The CDR3 DNA is TGTGCCAGCAGCTTACGGGAGGGAGGGATCTACGAGCAGTACTTC. It is translated as CASSLREGGIYEQYF.

The sample holds one count of this clone. V gene TRBV13 combines with J gene TRBJ2-6; the D is unclear. Per the germline V gene, CDR1 is PRHDT and CDR2 is FYEKMQ (reference sequence). This CDR3 has 15 amino acids. V dropped 2 bases and J dropped 1 base, with 6 bases sitting between them. The CDR3 loop is CASSLFLSGANVLTF. DNA of the CDR3: TGTGCCAGCAGCTTATTCCTGTCTGGGGCCAACGTCCTGACTTTC. Combining the CDR3 with reference TRBV13 and TRBJ2-6 gives the whole variable domain AAGVIQSPRHLIKEKRETATLKCYPIPRHDTVYWYQQGPGQDPQFLISFYEKMQSDKGSIPDRFSAQQFSDYHSELNMSSLELGDSALYFCASSLFLSGANVLTFGAGSRLTVL.

The chain recombines TRBV5-1 with TRBJ2-7, with 9 bases lining up with TRBD2. The V gene's germline CDR1 is SGHRS and CDR2 YFSETQ. The CDR3 contains 15 residues. With 3 bases clipped from V and 2 bases from J, the junction kept 6 bases outside the gene matches. CDR3 coding DNA: TGCGCCAGCAGCTCAAGGACTAGCGTAGCCTACGAGCAGTACTTC. Its protein product is CASSSRTSVAYEQYF.

The chain carries TRBV7-6 and TRBJ2-7, with 7 bases matching TRBD1. The CDR3 length is 13 residues. Germline loops: CDR1 SGHVS, CDR2 FNYEAQ. V lost 5 bases and J lost 6; bases outside the gene matches: 7. CDR3 amino acids: CASSPGTEREQYF. For the CDR3, the DNA is TGTGCCAGCAGCCCAGGGACAGAACGCGAGCAGTACTTC. The variable domain in full, completed from reference TRBV7-6 and TRBJ2-7, reads GAGVSQSPRYKVTKRGQDVALRCDPISGHVSLYWYRQALGQGPEFLTYFNYEAQQDKSGLPNDRFSAERPEGSISTLTIQRTEQRDSAMYRCASSPGTEREQYFGPGTRLTVT.

This chain connects TRBV10-3 to TRBJ2-4; TRBD1 agrees at 8 bases. The germline CDR1 and CDR2 sequences are ENHRY and SYGVKD. The CDR3 runs to 17 residues. Trimming at V came to 0 bases and at J to 3 bases, leaving 7 bases not matched to a gene. The CDR3 region is CAISESSGGLGKNIQYF. In DNA form, the CDR3 reads TGTGCCATCAGTGAGTCATCAGGGGGCCTGGGCAAAAACATTCAGTACTTC.

This clone appeared a single time. V is TRBV3-1 (or the pseudogene TRBV3-2) and J is TRBJ1-1; 8 bases are a match to TRBD1. The germline CDR1 and CDR2 sequences are LGHDT and YNNKEL (reference sequence). V lost 4 bases, J lost 4 bases, and 8 bases stayed unmatched. This CDR3 contains 15 residues. The CDR3 sequence is CASSRETGVGTEAFF. CDR3 bases: TGTGCCAGCAGCCGAGAGACAGGGGTCGGCACTGAAGCTTTCTTT.

The chain carries TRBV7-2 and TRBJ1-2; D perhaps matches TRBD1 (5 bases). This CDR3 is 14 amino acids long. Trimming removed 3 bases at V and 4 bases at J, with 12 bases between. Germline assignment: CDR1 SGHTA and CDR2 FQGNSA. The CDR3, as DNA: TGTGCCAGCAGCTTCAGGGTAGTTAGCTATGGCTACACCTTC. As protein: CASSFRVVSYGYTF. Variable domain in full (rest from reference TRBV7-2 and TRBJ1-2): GAGVSQSPSNKVTEKGKDVELRCDPISGHTALYWYRQSLGQGLEFLIYFQGNSAPDKSGLPSDRFSAERTGGSVSTLTIQRTQQEDSAVYLCASSFRVVSYGYTFGSGTRLTVV.

Only one count was recorded for this clone. The chain is built from TRBV11-1 and TRBJ1-2; D remains unclear. V was clipped by 1 base and J by 3 bases, with 12 bases between them. Germline loops: CDR1 SGHAT, CDR2 FQDESV (reference sequence). The CDR3 covers 15 residues. In DNA form, the CDR3 reads TGTGCCAGCAGCTTAGTGGCTGGCGGAGACTATGGCTACACCTTC. It encodes CASSLVAGGDYGYTF.

The V call is TRBV7-2, the J call TRBJ2-3; 15 bases map to TRBD2. The ends lost 5 bases at V and 6 bases at J; junction bases unmatched: 9. The CDR3 extends over 17 amino acids. CDR1 is SGHTA, CDR2 FQGNSA, per germline. The CDR3 bases are TGTGCCAGCAGCCGGCGGACTAGCGGGAGGGTATGGGATACGCAGTATTTT. Protein sequence: CASSRRTSGRVWDTQYF.

This rearrangement joins TRBV28 to TRBJ1-4, with 7 bases matching TRBD1. J lost 5 bases, V lost 8 bases, and 11 bases had no gene match. The CDR3 contains 15 residues. The V gene's germline CDR1 is MDHEN and CDR2 SYDVKM. The CDR3 DNA follows: TGTGCCAGCCTACCCGTCAGGGGGTGGAATGAAAAACTGTTTTTT. Translated, it gives CASLPVRGWNEKLFF.